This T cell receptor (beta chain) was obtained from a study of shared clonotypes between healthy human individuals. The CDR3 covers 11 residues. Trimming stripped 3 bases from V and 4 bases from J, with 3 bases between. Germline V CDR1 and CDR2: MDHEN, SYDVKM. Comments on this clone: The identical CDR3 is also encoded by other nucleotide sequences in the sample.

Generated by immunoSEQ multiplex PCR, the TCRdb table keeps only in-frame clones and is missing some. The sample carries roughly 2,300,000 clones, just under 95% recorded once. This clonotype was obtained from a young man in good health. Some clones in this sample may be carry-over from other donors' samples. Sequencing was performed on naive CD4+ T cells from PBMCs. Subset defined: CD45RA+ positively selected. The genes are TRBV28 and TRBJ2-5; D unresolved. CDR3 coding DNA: TGTGCCAGCAGTTTTAGAGAGACCCAGTACTTC. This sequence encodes CASSFRETQYF.